Sequencing of this T cell receptor beta chain was carried out in a study of OX40 agonist ivuxolimab in advanced cancers. The germline V gene encodes CDR1 SGHTA and CDR2 FQGNSA. V lost 2 bases, J lost 4 bases, and 3 bases lay in between. The CDR3 is 12 amino acids. The method was immunoSEQ multiplex PCR; TCRdb's version includes in-frame clones alone and lacks a portion of them. The sample lists fewer than 80,000 clones, around four fifths occurring once. Material: CD4+ or CD8+ T cells sorted from blood, obtained in a trial of the OX40 agonist ivuxolimab. This sequence joins TRBV7-2 and TRBJ1-3; no firm D call. This receptor was identified in an adult with an advanced solid tumor such as melanoma, head and neck, liver or kidney cancer. CDR3 in amino acids: CASSLTGNTIYF. In nucleotides, the CDR3 is TGTGCCAGCAGCTTAACCGGAAACACCATATATTTT. Full variable domain (remainder filled in from reference TRBV7-2 and TRBJ1-3): GAGVSQSPSNKVTEKGKDVELRCDPISGHTALYWYRQSLGQGLEFLIYFQGNSAPDKSGLPSDRFSAERTGGSVSTLTIQRTQQEDSAVYLCASSLTGNTIYFGEGSWLTVV.